This TCR beta chain is drawn from a study of regulatory and conventional T cells in RAG deficiency. This clone was observed a single time. Its antigen is not identified. Study results and caveats: Other subsets showed approximately 9.6-fold reductions, but Treg unique TCR beta sequences fell 75 to 100-fold in these patients.

The CDR3 totals 11 residues. V lost 5 bases, J lost 4 bases, and 5 bases lay in between. CDR1 is MGHDK and CDR2 is SYGVNS in the germline V gene. Clones were read by immunoSEQ multiplex PCR, and TCRdb kept only the in-frame ones, dropping some. The table records approximately 250 clones, 65% to 85% of them present only once. The TCR originated in a human donor with RAG deficiency presenting as combined immunodeficiency. The sequenced sample consisted of CD8+ T cells sorted from blood. The chain employs TRBV25-1 and TRBJ1-2, with no clear D. CDR3 sequence: CASSHAYGYTF. The CDR3 nucleotides are TGTGCCAGCAGTCATGCCTATGGCTACACCTTC.